Listed here are 29 T cell receptor beta chains from one sample, sequenced in a study of shared clonotypes between healthy human individuals. Some clones are missing from TCRdb's copy, which holds only in-frame ones; the method was immunoSEQ multiplex PCR. The sample has approximately 2.1 million clones, 80% to 95% seen once; the top ten hold about 0.39%. Sequencing was performed on naive CD4+ T cells from PBMCs. The subset denotes: CD45RA+ positively selected. The origin of the receptors is a man aged 18 to 30 in good health. Some clones in this sample may be carry-over from other donors' samples.

With respect to this clone: This CDR3 is also generated by other DNA sequences in the sample. The chain joins TRBV4-1 to TRBJ2-1; D perhaps matches TRBD2 (5 bases). The CDR3 is 15 amino acids. Per germline, CDR1 MGHRA and CDR2 YSYEKL. The V end lost 1 base, the J end lost 0 bases, and 7 bases lay between the germline ends. The CDR3 reads CASSQVGVSYNEQFF. For the CDR3, the DNA is TGCGCCAGCAGCCAAGTCGGGGTCTCCTACAATGAGCAGTTCTTC.

This chain uses TRBV6-6 with TRBJ1-2, with TRBD1 as a possible D gene (6 bases). This CDR3 spans 14 amino acids. Per the germline V gene, CDR1 is MNHNY and CDR2 is SVGAGI (reference sequence). With 6 bases removed from V and 3 bases from J, the gap between germline ends came to 14 bases. The CDR3 protein is CASSPNREDYGYTF. The CDR3 DNA follows: TGTGCCAGCAGCCCAAACAGGGAGGACTATGGCTACACCTTC.

The V call is TRBV21-1, the J call TRBJ1-1; TRBD1, the table's D call, lacks a check against the DNA. TRBV21-1 is a listed pseudogene. The CDR3 covers 15 residues. The CDR3 loop is CASRPRDRENTEAFF. For the CDR3, the DNA is TGTGCCAGCAGACCCCGGGACAGGGAGAACACTGAAGCTTTCTTT.

This sequence joins TRBV6-1 and TRBJ2-7; D not resolved. Germline CDR1 reads MNHNS; CDR2 reads SASEGT. The CDR3 spans 16 residues. V was cut by 2 bases and J by 3 bases, with 17 bases left in between. In nucleotides, the CDR3 is TGTGCCAGCAGTGAAAGGTACGGACGCGATATCTACGAGCAGTACTTC. Translating gives CASSERYGRDIYEQYF.

The rearrangement links TRBV15 to TRBJ2-2; D ambiguous. Trimming removed 5 bases from V and 6 bases from J, with 13 bases in between. CDR3 length: 14 residues. Germline assignment: CDR1 LNHNV and CDR2 YYDKDF (reference sequence). The chain's CDR3 is CATSPRGGAGELFF. CDR3 nucleotide sequence: TGTGCCACCAGCCCCCGCGGCGGCGCCGGGGAGCTGTTTTTT.

This clone was observed once. The chain has TRBV18 and TRBJ2-1; the D is unclear. The CDR3 covers 13 residues. V lost 2 bases to trimming and J lost 5 bases, with 7 bases between them. Germline V gives CDR1 KGHSH, CDR2 LQKENI. The CDR3 bases are TGTGCCAGCTCACCAGAGCTACACAATGAGCAGTTCTTC. It encodes CASSPELHNEQFF.

The chain joins TRBV10-1 to TRBJ2-3; TRBD2 matches 7 bases. CDR3 length: 17 amino acids. Germline V gene data show CDR1 as WNHNN and CDR2 as SYGVQD (reference sequence). Losses at the gene ends were 10 bases for V and 3 bases for J; bases not matched to a gene: 19. The CDR3: CAIRRPLWEGRTDTQYF. CDR3 bases: TGCGCCATCCGCAGGCCCCTTTGGGAGGGCCGGACAGATACGCAGTATTTT.

Notes on this clone: Within the sample, other DNA sequences also encode this same CDR3. This chain connects TRBV28 to TRBJ2-7; D gene ambiguous. The CDR3 totals 13 residues. Trimming left V 2 bases short and J 3 bases short, with 8 bases between. Per the germline V gene, CDR1 is MDHEN and CDR2 is SYDVKM. CDR3 sequence reads: CASSLGRSYEQYF. For the CDR3, the DNA is TGTGCCAGCAGTTTAGGCAGAAGCTACGAGCAGTACTTC.

The CDR3 DNA is TGCGCCAGCAGCTTGGTAGCGGGAGTGGGTTTAGATACGCAGTATTTT. This codes for CASSLVAGVGLDTQYF. The V and J genes are TRBV5-1 and TRBJ2-3; 9 nucleotides align to TRBD2. Germline CDR1 is SGHRS and CDR2 is YFSETQ. Germline trimming cut 0 bases from V and 5 bases from J; bases unmatched to any gene: 7. The CDR3 is made up of 16 amino acids.

The chain couples TRBV5-1 to TRBJ2-7; D is perhaps TRBD1 or TRBD2 (6 bases each). The germline gives CDR1 SGHRS, CDR2 YFSETQ. The CDR3 length is 14 residues. The V and J ends lost 4 bases and 9 bases respectively, with 20 bases between them. CDR3 nucleotides: TGCGCCAGCAGCCCCGGTAACAGGGACTCTGTGCAGTACTTC. It yields the protein CASSPGNRDSVQYF.

This clone has only one observation. The chain has TRBV5-4 and TRBJ1-2; the D gene is possibly TRBD1 (6 bases). The CDR3 contains 17 residues. Germline V gene data show CDR1 as SGHNT and CDR2 as YYREEE (reference sequence). Trimming pared 2 bases from V and 4 bases from J, leaving 21 bases between. The CDR3: CASSFLVSEGGSYGYTF. The CDR3 coding sequence is TGTGCCAGCAGCTTTCTTGTTTCTGAGGGGGGAAGCTATGGCTACACCTTC. Full variable domain (missing parts from reference TRBV5-4 and TRBJ1-2): ETGVTQSPTHLIKTRGQQVTLRCSSQSGHNTVSWYQQALGQGPQFIFQYYREEENGRGNFPPRFSGLQFPNYSSELNVNALELDDSALYLCASSFLVSEGGSYGYTFGSGTRLTVV.

The chain links TRBV7-2 to TRBJ2-3, with TRBD1 identical over 7 bases. The germline V gene has CDR1 SGHTA and CDR2 FQGNSA. This CDR3 contains 13 residues. Unmatched junction bases numbered 7, after V lost 5 bases and J lost 8 bases. CDR3 region: CASSHDRATTQYF. In DNA form, the CDR3 reads TGTGCCAGCAGCCATGACAGGGCGACTACGCAGTATTTT.

The chain joins TRBV4-3 to TRBJ2-6; D remains ambiguous. Germline CDR1 is LGHNA and CDR2 is YSLEER. Trimming shortened V by 0 bases and J by 2 bases, and 14 bases separated the two germline ends. The CDR3 contains 18 residues. CDR3 DNA: TGCGCCAGCAGCCAAGACGTACAGCTTAAAACTGGGGCCAACGTCCTGACTTTC. Residues: CASSQDVQLKTGANVLTF.

The sample holds one count of this clone. The chain employs TRBV6-5 and TRBJ2-2; D not certain. This CDR3 spans 16 amino acids. V gave up 2 bases and J gave up 4 bases, with 14 bases separating them. Germline values: CDR1 MNHEY, CDR2 SVGAGI. CDR3 sequence (DNA): TGTGCCAGCAGTTACATCAGGCTAGGCGGCACCGGGGAGCTGTTTTTT. Protein product: CASSYIRLGGTGELFF.

The chain is built from TRBV4-3 and TRBJ2-3, with D perhaps TRBD1 (6 bases). V was clipped by 3 bases and J by 4 bases, with 11 bases between them. CDR3 length: 14 amino acids. CDR1 and CDR2 from the germline V gene are LGHNA and YSLEER. CDR3 sequence (DNA): TGCGCCAGCAGCCAGGCAGGGGTACCAGATACGCAGTATTTT. It translates to CASSQAGVPDTQYF.

The chain combines TRBV25-1 with TRBJ1-1; the D is unclear. V was trimmed by 5 bases and J by 3 bases, leaving 7 bases between them. The CDR3 loop spans 12 amino acids. The germline V gene has CDR1 MGHDK and CDR2 SYGVNS. CDR3 bases: TGTGCCAGCAGTTCGGCCCACACTGAAGCTTTCTTT. Translated, it gives CASSSAHTEAFF.

V usage is TRBV6-1 and J usage is TRBJ1-1; D not resolved. CDR1 and CDR2 from the germline V gene are MNHNS and SASEGT. V gave up 5 bases and J gave up 11 bases, with 12 bases separating them. The CDR3 sequence is 11 residues long. CDR3 region: CASSLPLSAFF. Here the CDR3 DNA reads TGTGCCAGCAGTCTACCCCTTTCGGCTTTCTTT.

The chain couples TRBV7-2 to TRBJ1-3; D is undetermined. Looked up from germline, CDR1 is SGHTA and CDR2 is FQGNSA. This CDR3 is 14 amino acids long. Trimming took off 2 bases at V and 8 bases at J, with 13 bases between the two ends. CDR3 sequence (DNA): TGTGCCAGCAGCTTAACAAACCGTCAGGACACCATATATTTT. Its translation is CASSLTNRQDTIYF. Variable domain in full (rest from reference TRBV7-2 and TRBJ1-3): GAGVSQSPSNKVTEKGKDVELRCDPISGHTALYWYRQSLGQGLEFLIYFQGNSAPDKSGLPSDRFSAERTGGSVSTLTIQRTQQEDSAVYLCASSLTNRQDTIYFGEGSWLTVV.

V usage is TRBV21-1 and J usage is TRBJ1-5. TRBV21-1 is shown as a pseudogene. The CDR3 consists of 14 residues. The CDR3 nucleotides read TGTGCCAGCAGCAAACCCTGGTGGAATCAGCCCCAGCATTTT. Residues: CASSKPWWNQPQHF.

The CDR3 reads CASSHEFGGELFF. DNA of the CDR3: TGTGCCAGCAGCCATGAATTCGGCGGGGAGCTGTTTTTT. The chain joins TRBV27 to TRBJ2-2; D unclear. Trimming shortened V by 6 bases and J by 7 bases, and 12 bases separated the two germline ends. Germline V gene lookup returns CDR1 MNHEY and CDR2 SMNVEV (reference sequence). CDR3 length: 13 amino acids.

This chain connects TRBV18 to TRBJ2-1, with TRBD2 matching over 12 bases. With 0 bases clipped from V and 2 bases from J, the junction kept 5 bases outside the gene matches. The CDR3 runs 18 residues. Germline V CDR1 and CDR2: KGHSH, LQKENI. The CDR3 DNA reads as TGTGCCAGCTCACCACCTGGGCTAGCGGGAGGGCCCTACAATGAGCAGTTCTTC. Translation gives CASSPPGLAGGPYNEQFF.

V gene TRBV5-6 combines with J gene TRBJ2-1; 7 bases align to TRBD2. V lost 1 base, J lost 10 bases, and 11 bases stayed unmatched. CDR3 length: 15 residues. Germline CDR1 reads SGHDT; CDR2 reads YYEEEE. CDR3 amino acids: CASSLWASGHEEQFF. CDR3 bases: TGTGCCAGCAGCTTGTGGGCTAGCGGCCATGAGGAGCAGTTCTTC.

The chain joins TRBV11-2 to TRBJ2-5, with TRBD1 matching 7 bases. In germline, CDR1 is SGHAT, CDR2 FQNNGV. J lost 5 bases, V lost 1 base, and 7 bases had no gene match. The CDR3 totals 15 residues. The DNA for the CDR3 is TGTGCCAGCAGCTTAGGTGGGGACAGAACGGAGACCCAGTACTTC. Translating it yields CASSLGGDRTETQYF.

This clone was picked up one time. The chain uses TRBV27 and TRBJ2-2, with D hard to call. The germline gives CDR1 MNHEY, CDR2 SMNVEV (reference sequence). The CDR3 loop spans 13 amino acids. V lost 5 bases to trimming and J lost 2 bases, with 6 bases between them. The CDR3 region is CASSGDNTGELFF. The CDR3 nucleotides read TGTGCCAGCAGTGGGGATAACACCGGGGAGCTGTTTTTT.

This clone appeared a few times. V is TRBV2 and J is TRBJ1-1, with D perhaps matching TRBD1 (5 bases). Trimming left V 1 base short and J 8 bases short, with 11 bases between. The germline V gene has CDR1 SNHLY and CDR2 FYNNEI. The CDR3 is made up of 13 amino acids. The CDR3 reads CASSEDPGKEAFF. The CDR3 DNA reads TGTGCCAGCAGTGAAGATCCAGGGAAGGAAGCTTTCTTT.

In the case of this clone: Other DNA sequences of this sample code for an identical CDR3. J is TRBJ1-2 and V is TRBV18, with D perhaps TRBD1 (6 bases). The CDR3 contains 15 residues. Germline loops: CDR1 KGHSH, CDR2 LQKENI. V was cut by 3 bases and J by 2 bases, with 13 bases left in between. CDR3 region: CASSPEGQQNYGYTF. The CDR3 DNA reads TGTGCCAGCTCACCTGAGGGACAACAGAACTATGGCTACACCTTC.

The J gene is TRBJ2-4, the V gene TRBV14; 8 nucleotides agree with TRBD1. The CDR3 totals 14 residues. With V trimmed by 2 bases and J by 8 bases, 5 bases remained unmatched. Germline assignment: CDR1 SGHDN and CDR2 FVKESK. The CDR3 protein is CASSQHRGADIQYF. The CDR3 DNA follows: TGTGCCAGCAGCCAACACAGGGGGGCGGACATTCAGTACTTC.

This clone was observed a single time. Other DNA sequences of this sample code for an identical CDR3. V and J are TRBV7-6 and TRBJ2-3, with 7 bases fitting TRBD1. Trimming cost V 3 bases and J 1 base; bases outside gene matches: 4. Germline CDR1 reads SGHVS; CDR2 reads FNYEAQ. The CDR3 covers 15 residues. The chain's CDR3 is CASSFRGQGTDTQYF. The CDR3 DNA is TGTGCCAGCAGCTTTAGGGGGCAGGGCACAGATACGCAGTATTTT.

This chain connects TRBV2 to TRBJ2-4, with D unclear. Trimming removed 8 bases from V and 3 bases from J, with 11 bases in between. The CDR3 covers 13 residues. Germline V gene sequence: CDR1 SNHLY, CDR2 FYNNEI. CDR3 coding DNA: TGTGCCAGCGGAAGCTCCGACAAAAACATTCAGTACTTC. Translation: CASGSSDKNIQYF.